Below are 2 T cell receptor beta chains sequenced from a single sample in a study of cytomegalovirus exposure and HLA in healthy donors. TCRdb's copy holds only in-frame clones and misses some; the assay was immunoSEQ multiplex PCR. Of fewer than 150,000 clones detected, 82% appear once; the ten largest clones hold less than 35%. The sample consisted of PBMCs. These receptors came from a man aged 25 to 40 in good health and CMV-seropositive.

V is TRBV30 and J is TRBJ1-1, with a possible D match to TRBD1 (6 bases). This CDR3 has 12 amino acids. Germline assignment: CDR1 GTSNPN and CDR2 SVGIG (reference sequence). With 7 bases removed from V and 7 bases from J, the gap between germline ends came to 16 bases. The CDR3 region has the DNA TGTGCCTCCTTGACAGGACAGCTTGAAGCTTTCTTT. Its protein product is CASLTGQLEAFF.

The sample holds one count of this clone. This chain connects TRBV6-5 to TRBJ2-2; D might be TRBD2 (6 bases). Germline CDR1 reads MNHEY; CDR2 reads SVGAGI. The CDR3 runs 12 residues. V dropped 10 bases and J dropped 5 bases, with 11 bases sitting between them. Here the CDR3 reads CATRRGTGELFF. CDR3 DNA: TGTGCCACCAGACGGGGGACCGGGGAGCTGTTTTTT.